The clone carrying this T cell receptor (beta chain) occurred many times. As yet, its antigen is unknown. Trimming removed 8 bases from V and 6 bases from J, with 8 bases in between. The CDR3 is 11 residues long. Germline V gene data show CDR1 as SGHVS and CDR2 as FQNEAQ. The sample comes from a study of T cell repertoires in cytomegalovirus infection. Study background: An indication of both CMV infection and matching HLA type came from public TCR beta signatures.

Study findings and constraints: CMV-specific TCR beta clonotypes restricted by HLA-C were the ones dominating the ex vivo response. Totalled public TCR beta family frequency picked out people who carried CMV plus the relevant HLA.

TCRdb fed the reads into MiXCR, producing one record per CDR3 protein. Among some 180,000 distinct CDR3 sequences listed, less than 9.5% were seen once. The V call is TRBV7-8, the J call TRBJ2-1, with D uncertain. Sequencing used PBMCs. The clonotype originates from a human donor in good health (CMV status not recorded). Some clones in this sample may be carry-over from other donors' samples. As DNA, the CDR3 is TGTGCCAGCGGCACTTTCAATGAGCAGTTCTTC. Encoded protein: CASGTFNEQFF.